Listed here are 7 T cell receptor beta chains from one sample, sequenced in a study of neurological immune-mediated disorders. Specified time point: longitudinal time-point 1 (baseline). TCRdb processed the 5' RACE reads anew with MiXCR; each CDR3 protein has one entry. The table shows over 55,000 distinct CDR3 sequences, with 10% occurring only once. Specimen: PBMCs. All receptors come from a young man in good health.

V gene TRBV3-1 combines with J gene TRBJ2-2; 7 bases match TRBD2. J gave up 5 bases and V 1 base, and 10 bases lay outside the gene matches. The germline CDR1 and CDR2 sequences are LGHDT and YNNKEL (reference sequence). The CDR3 spans 17 residues. This CDR3 is CASSQGAGRARTGELFF. CDR3 nucleotide sequence: TGTGCCAGCAGCCAAGGCGCGGGGAGGGCCCGGACCGGGGAGCTGTTTTTT.

This clonotype was found many times. The chain employs TRBV12-3 or TRBV12-4 and TRBJ1-5; D call uncertain. The CDR3 has 14 amino acids. V dropped 1 base and J dropped 10 bases, with 14 bases sitting between them. The CDR3 DNA sequence: TGTGCCAGCAGTTTAGGGCAGATCGAGGGCCCCCAGCATTTT. This translates into CASSLGQIEGPQHF.

Turning to this clonotype: Without the conserved terminal phenylalanine or tryptophan, this CDR3 likely stems from a read error. The limits of the CDR3 on the DNA are not certain, so only TCRdb's listed CDR3 is given. This sequence joins TRBV29-1 and TRBJ2-1; the listed D gene, TRBD2, was not tested against the DNA. The CDR3 numbers 14 amino acids, ends counted. Germline CDR1 reads SQVTM; CDR2 reads ANQGSEA. This CDR3 is CSGEVAGVYNERFL.

This clonotype has a count of ten or more. The DNA for the CDR3 is TGTGCCAGCAGCTTAGCCGGCACAGCTAACTATGGCTACACCTTC. It yields the protein CASSLAGTANYGYTF. This chain links TRBV11-2 with TRBJ1-2; D gene unclear. CDR1 is SGHAT and CDR2 is FQNNGV in the germline V gene. Deletions cut 1 base from V and 0 bases from J, with 9 bases between. The CDR3 has 15 amino acids.

This clonotype came up many times. The J gene is TRBJ2-5, the V gene TRBV5-1; 16 positions match TRBD2. The V and J ends lost 2 bases and 5 bases, in that order; junction bases with no gene match: 9. The germline CDR1 and CDR2 sequences are SGHRS and YFSETQ. The CDR3 is 18 amino acids. The CDR3 is CASSLRPGLAGGEETQYF. For the CDR3, the DNA is TGCGCCAGCAGCTTACGCCCGGGACTAGCGGGAGGGGAGGAGACCCAGTACTTC. Supplemented by reference TRBV5-1 and TRBJ2-5, the full variable domain reads KAGVTQTPRYLIKTRGQQVTLSCSPISGHRSVSWYQQTPGQGLQFLFEYFSETQRNKGNFPGRFSGRQFSNSRSEMNVSTLELGDSALYLCASSLRPGLAGGEETQYFGPGTRLLVL.

This clonotype was recorded at least ten times. This chain uses TRBV29-1 with TRBJ2-5; 8 bases match TRBD1. Germline trimming cut 6 bases from V and 5 bases from J; bases unmatched to any gene: 11. Germline assignment: CDR1 SQVTM and CDR2 ANQGSEA. CDR3 size: 14 residues. The CDR3 spells CSVAGQGSGETQYF. CDR3 in DNA: TGCAGCGTCGCCGGACAGGGCAGCGGGGAGACCCAGTACTTC.

This clonotype was seen repeatedly, ten times or more. This rearrangement joins TRBV6-1 to TRBJ2-7; weak D call: TRBD1 (6 bases). Looked up from germline, CDR1 is MNHNS and CDR2 is SASEGT. The CDR3 is 15 residues long. Trimming shortened V by 4 bases and J by 0 bases, and 13 bases separated the two germline ends. CDR3 coding DNA: TGTGCCAGCAGTGGGAACAGGGTGATCTCCTACGAGCAGTACTTC. This translates into CASSGNRVISYEQYF.